This is a list of T cell receptor beta chains from one sample in a study of cytomegalovirus exposure and HLA in healthy donors. TCRdb's table, derived via immunoSEQ multiplex PCR, lists solely in-frame clones and lacks some. The sample has 70,000 or so clones, 90% to 95% seen once; the top ten hold approximately 3.4%. Sample: PBMCs. The receptors stem from a man aged 18 to 29 in good health and CMV-seronegative. The CDR3 runs from the conserved cysteine through the conserved F or W. D genes are given only for firm matches. Clone sizes are given selectively: once, few, many, or a class where the clone is expanded.

abundance: -
j_gene: TRBJ1-2
d_gene: -
v_gene: TRBV14
CDR3nt: TGTGCCAGCAGCCAAACAGGGTTCCACTATGGCTACACCTTC
CDR3aa: CASSQTGFHYGYTF

abundance: -
j_gene: TRBJ2-7
d_gene: -
v_gene: TRBV6-5
CDR3nt: TGTGCCAGCAAGCTAGCCGGGGGCGAGCAGTACTTC
CDR3aa: CASKLAGGEQYF

abundance: few
j_gene: TRBJ2-5
d_gene: -
v_gene: TRBV11-2
CDR3nt: TGTGCCAGCAGCGCGAGCGGAAGGCGGGAGACCCAGTACTTC
CDR3aa: CASSASGRRETQYF

abundance: -
j_gene: TRBJ2-7
d_gene: -
v_gene: TRBV28
CDR3nt: TGTGCCAGCAGCACCTACGAGCAGTACTTC
CDR3aa: CASSTYEQYF

abundance: -
j_gene: TRBJ1-1
d_gene: -
v_gene: TRBV5-1
CDR3nt: TGCGCCAGCAGCTTTAGTGAAGCCATGAACACTGAAGCTTTCTTT
CDR3aa: CASSFSEAMNTEAFF

abundance: -
j_gene: TRBJ1-5
d_gene: -
v_gene: TRBV19
CDR3nt: TGTGCCAGTTGGGTAGCCCCCGGTAGCAATCAGCCCCAGCATTTT
CDR3aa: CASWVAPGSNQPQHF

abundance: -
j_gene: TRBJ2-2
d_gene: -
v_gene: TRBV5-1
CDR3nt: TGCGCCAGCAGGCCCTCGCAGGGTCGGAACACCGGGGAGCTGTTTTTT
CDR3aa: CASRPSQGRNTGELFF

abundance: -
j_gene: TRBJ2-1
d_gene: TRBD2
v_gene: TRBV6-6
CDR3nt: TGTGCCAGCTGGGGAGGGAAGGCTAGCGGGGGCAATGAGCAGTTCTTC
CDR3aa: CASWGGKASGGNEQFF

abundance: -
j_gene: TRBJ1-1
d_gene: -
v_gene: TRBV4-2
CDR3nt: TGTGCCAGCAGCCAAGATCGGGGGGAGTCTTTCTTT
CDR3aa: CASSQDRGESFF

abundance: -
j_gene: TRBJ2-1
d_gene: TRBD2
v_gene: TRBV5-1
CDR3nt: TGCGCCAGCAGCTTTAGGGGACTAGCGGGAGGTGTCTCAAGTGGGGATGAGCAGTTCTTC
CDR3aa: CASSFRGLAGGVSSGDEQFF

abundance: -
j_gene: TRBJ2-1
d_gene: -
v_gene: TRBV5-1
CDR3nt: TGCGCCAGCAGCTTGGGACAGGATTACAATGAGCAGTTCTTC
CDR3aa: CASSLGQDYNEQFF

abundance: -
j_gene: TRBJ2-7
d_gene: -
v_gene: TRBV19
CDR3nt: TGTGCCAGTAGTACCGAGGATTACTACGAGCAGTACTTC
CDR3aa: CASSTEDYYEQYF

abundance: once
j_gene: TRBJ1-4
d_gene: -
v_gene: TRBV7-9
CDR3nt: TGTGCCAGCAGCCAGGGTGGGGAGGGTGAAAAACTGTTTTTT
CDR3aa: CASSQGGEGEKLFF

abundance: once
j_gene: TRBJ2-7
d_gene: TRBD2
v_gene: TRBV6-5
CDR3nt: TGTGCCAGCAGTTACTCTTCGGGAGGGAGGTACGAGCAGTACTTC
CDR3aa: CASSYSSGGRYEQYF

abundance: -
j_gene: TRBJ1-1
d_gene: -
v_gene: TRBV7-3
CDR3nt: TGTGCCAGCAGCTTATCGGTGAACACTGAAGCTTTCTTT
CDR3aa: CASSLSVNTEAFF

abundance: -
j_gene: TRBJ2-3
d_gene: -
v_gene: TRBV6-4
CDR3nt: TGTGCCAGCAGTGAGGGTAGCGCAGATACGCAGTATTTT
CDR3aa: CASSEGSADTQYF

abundance: few
j_gene: TRBJ1-5
d_gene: -
v_gene: TRBV6-5
CDR3nt: TGTGCCAGCAGCCAGGTAGAGACCAATCAGCCCCAGCATTTT
CDR3aa: CASSQVETNQPQHF

abundance: -
j_gene: TRBJ2-3
d_gene: -
v_gene: TRBV10-3
CDR3nt: TGTGCCATCAGTGCAAGCGGGCCTATCACAGATACGCAGTATTTT
CDR3aa: CAISASGPITDTQYF

abundance: -
j_gene: TRBJ2-7
d_gene: -
v_gene: TRBV20-1
CDR3nt: TGCAGTGCCAGAAACAACTACGAGCAGTACTTC
CDR3aa: CSARNNYEQYF

abundance: -
j_gene: TRBJ2-1
d_gene: TRBD2
v_gene: TRBV7-3
CDR3nt: TGTGCCAGCAGCCCCAACGGACTAGCGGGAGGAAATGAGCAGTTCTTC
CDR3aa: CASSPNGLAGGNEQFF

abundance: -
j_gene: TRBJ2-2
d_gene: -
v_gene: TRBV2
CDR3nt: TGTGCCAGCAGTGGACTCGACACCGGGGAGCTGTTTTTT
CDR3aa: CASSGLDTGELFF

abundance: -
j_gene: TRBJ1-4
d_gene: TRBD1
v_gene: TRBV7-6
CDR3nt: TGTGCCAGCAGCCAAGGGACAGGGGGCTTTCGGGAAAAACTGTTTTTT
CDR3aa: CASSQGTGGFREKLFF

abundance: once
j_gene: TRBJ1-3
d_gene: -
v_gene: TRBV28
CDR3nt: TGTGCCAGCAGTTCGCAGACGAGGGGAAACACCATATATTTT
CDR3aa: CASSSQTRGNTIYF

abundance: -
j_gene: TRBJ2-7
d_gene: TRBD2
v_gene: TRBV28
CDR3nt: TGTGCCAGCAGGACTAGCGGGAGAACCTACGAGCAGTACTTC
CDR3aa: CASRTSGRTYEQYF

abundance: -
j_gene: TRBJ2-7
d_gene: TRBD1
v_gene: TRBV7-2
CDR3nt: TGTGCCAGCAGCTTTGGCAGGGGGCAGGTGGAGCAGTACTTC
CDR3aa: CASSFGRGQVEQYF

abundance: -
j_gene: TRBJ1-5
d_gene: -
v_gene: TRBV5-5
CDR3nt: TGTGCCAGCAGCACCGACGGAGATCAGCCCCAGCATTTT
CDR3aa: CASSTDGDQPQHF